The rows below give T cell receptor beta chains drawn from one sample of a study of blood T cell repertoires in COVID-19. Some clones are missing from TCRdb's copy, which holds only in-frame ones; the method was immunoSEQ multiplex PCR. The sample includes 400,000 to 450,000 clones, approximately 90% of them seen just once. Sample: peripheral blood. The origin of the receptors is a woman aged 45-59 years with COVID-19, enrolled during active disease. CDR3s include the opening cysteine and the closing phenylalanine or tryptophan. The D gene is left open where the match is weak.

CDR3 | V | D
CASSRDFPPGGGELFF | TRBV3-1/TRBV3-2 | TRBD2
CSDGDIGETQYF | TRBV29-1 | .
CASSVGGALDTQYF | TRBV9 | TRBD2
CASSPLRTGARGYTF | TRBV27 | TRBD1
CASSTGQGAGIYF | TRBV5-1 | TRBD1
CSASGGGGPQHF | TRBV20-1 | .
CASSGRGSTTDTQYF | TRBV7-2 | .
CASSVDRGSGNTIYF | TRBV11-2 | TRBD1
CASSSGTGLEQYF | TRBV5-6 | TRBD1
CASSPGGQGNSPLHF | TRBV5-1 | TRBD1
CASSYSNGYGYTF | TRBV6-5 | .
CASSNGPLITDTQYF | TRBV28 | .
CASSLASMRDGYTF | TRBV7-9 | .
CAWSSRMATGASNQPQHF | TRBV30 | TRBD1
CSVRGGTSYTEAFF | TRBV29-1 | .
CAWIPGTGLNTEAFF | TRBV30 | TRBD1
CASSFRGRGVEETQYF | TRBV11-2 | .
CASSWDRNYGYTF | TRBV5-6 | TRBD1
CASSQDGPQETQYF | TRBV4-2 | .
CASSAGSNSPLHF | TRBV25-1 | .
CASSDQLGLGEQFF | TRBV6-4 | .
CATSDSSGGAEDTQYF | TRBV24-1 | TRBD2
CGTRGANRGYTF | TRBV28 | .
CAWAARVNYGYTF | TRBV30 | .
CASSVEQGYTGELFF | TRBV9 | .
CASSGDSPYNEQFF | TRBV2 | .
CASTVYTGGGLREQYF | TRBV27 | .
CATSTRSDRDDEKLFF | TRBV15 | TRBD1
CASSLRVNEAFF | TRBV3-1/TRBV3-2 | .
CSVDGGGITEAFF | TRBV29-1 | .
CASSYRRGSSYNEQFF | TRBV6-6 | TRBD2
CASSFGGSPLHF | TRBV5-4 | .
CASTQQETQYF | TRBV2 | .
CASSPGVDTGELFF | TRBV5-1 | .
CASSPGTGVTQPQHF | TRBV3-1/TRBV3-2 | .
CASSRQGDQPQHF | TRBV7-6 | TRBD1
CARRKTGEKLFF | TRBV19 | .
CASSHPDQPQHF | TRBV19 | .
CASSPPTGSYGYTF | TRBV18 | TRBD1
CASSLLASNQPQHF | TRBV3-1/TRBV3-2 | .
CASSLAGGGRDTQYF | TRBV2 | TRBD2
CASSRTLAGGPYEQYF | TRBV6-6 | TRBD2
CASSDQAGGPEKLFF | TRBV2 | TRBD1